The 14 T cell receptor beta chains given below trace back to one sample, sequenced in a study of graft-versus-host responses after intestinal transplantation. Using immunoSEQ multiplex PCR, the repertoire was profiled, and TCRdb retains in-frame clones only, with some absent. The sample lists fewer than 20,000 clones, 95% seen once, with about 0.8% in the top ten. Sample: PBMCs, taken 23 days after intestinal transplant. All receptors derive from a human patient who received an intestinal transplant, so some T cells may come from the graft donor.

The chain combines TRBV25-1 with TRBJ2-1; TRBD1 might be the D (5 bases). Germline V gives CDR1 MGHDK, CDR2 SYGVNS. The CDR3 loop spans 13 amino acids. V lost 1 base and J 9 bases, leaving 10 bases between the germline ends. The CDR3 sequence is CASSESHRTEQFF. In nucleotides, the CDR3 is TGTGCCAGCAGTGAATCTCACAGGACTGAGCAGTTCTTC.

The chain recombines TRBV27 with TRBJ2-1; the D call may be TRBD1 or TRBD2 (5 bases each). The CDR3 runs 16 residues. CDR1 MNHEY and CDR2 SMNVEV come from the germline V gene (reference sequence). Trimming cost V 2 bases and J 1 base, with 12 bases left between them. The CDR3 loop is CASSLGTGTSYNEQFF. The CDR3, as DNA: TGTGCCAGCAGTTTAGGGACGGGAACATCCTACAATGAGCAGTTCTTC.

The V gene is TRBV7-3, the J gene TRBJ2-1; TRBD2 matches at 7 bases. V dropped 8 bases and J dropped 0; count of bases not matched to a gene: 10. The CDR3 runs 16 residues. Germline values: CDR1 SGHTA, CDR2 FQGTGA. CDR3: CASSPSGISSYNEQFF. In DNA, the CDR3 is TGTGCCAGCTCCCCGAGCGGGATCAGCTCCTACAATGAGCAGTTCTTC. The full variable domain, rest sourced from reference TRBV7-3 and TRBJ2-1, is GAGVSQTPSNKVTEKGKYVELRCDPISGHTALYWYRQSLGQGPEFLIYFQGTGAADDSGLPNDRFFAVRPEGSVSTLKIQRTERGDSAVYLCASSPSGISSYNEQFFGPGTRLTVL.

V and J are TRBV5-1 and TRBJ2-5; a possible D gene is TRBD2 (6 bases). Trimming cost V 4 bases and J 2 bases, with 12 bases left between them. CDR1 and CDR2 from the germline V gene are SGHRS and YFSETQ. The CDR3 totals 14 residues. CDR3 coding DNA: TGCGCCAGCAGCCGGCCGGAGGGGCAAGAGACCCAGTACTTC. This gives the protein CASSRPEGQETQYF.

CDR3 in DNA: TGTGCCAGCGGCCGACAGGCGGCCTCCTACGAGCAGTACTTC. It translates to CASGRQAASYEQYF. V gene TRBV19 combines with J gene TRBJ2-7; TRBD1 is a possible D gene (6 bases). The CDR3 runs 14 residues. Trimming cost V 9 bases and J 0 bases, with 15 bases left between them. The germline CDR1 and CDR2 sequences are LNHDA and SQIVND (reference sequence). The variable domain in full, completed from reference TRBV19 and TRBJ2-7, reads DGGITQSPKYLFRKEGQNVTLSCEQNLNHDAMYWYRQDPGQGLRLIYYSQIVNDFQKGDIAEGYSVSREKKESFPLTVTSAQKNPTAFYLCASGRQAASYEQYFGPGTRLTVT.

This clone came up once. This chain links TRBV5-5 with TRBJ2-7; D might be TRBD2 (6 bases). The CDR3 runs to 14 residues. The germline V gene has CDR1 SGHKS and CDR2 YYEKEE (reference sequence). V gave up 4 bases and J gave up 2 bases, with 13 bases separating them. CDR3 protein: CASSHLGGTYEQYF. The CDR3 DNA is TGTGCCAGCAGCCACCTGGGGGGTACCTACGAGCAGTACTTC.

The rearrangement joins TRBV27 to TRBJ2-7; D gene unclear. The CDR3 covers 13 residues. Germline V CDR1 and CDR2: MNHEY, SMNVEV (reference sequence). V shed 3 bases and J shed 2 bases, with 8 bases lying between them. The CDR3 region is CASSLGAPYEQYF. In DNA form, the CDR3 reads TGTGCCAGCAGTTTGGGTGCCCCCTACGAGCAGTACTTC.

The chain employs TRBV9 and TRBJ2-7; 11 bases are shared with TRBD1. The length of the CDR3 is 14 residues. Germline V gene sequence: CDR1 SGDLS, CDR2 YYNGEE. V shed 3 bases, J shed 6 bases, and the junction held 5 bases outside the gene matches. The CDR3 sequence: CASSAGTGGFEQYF. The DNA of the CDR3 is TGTGCCAGCAGCGCCGGGACAGGGGGGTTCGAGCAGTACTTC. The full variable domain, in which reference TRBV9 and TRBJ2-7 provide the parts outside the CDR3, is DSGVTQTPKHLITATGQRVTLRCSPRSGDLSVYWYQQSLDQGLQFLIQYYNGEERAKGNILERFSAQQFPDLHSELNLSSLELGDSALYFCASSAGTGGFEQYFGPGTRLTVT.

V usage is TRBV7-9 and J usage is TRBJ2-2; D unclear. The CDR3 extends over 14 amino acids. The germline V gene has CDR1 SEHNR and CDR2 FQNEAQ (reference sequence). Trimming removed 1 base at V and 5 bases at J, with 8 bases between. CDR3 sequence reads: CASSLVPDTGELFF. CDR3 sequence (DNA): TGTGCCAGCAGCTTAGTACCGGATACCGGGGAGCTGTTTTTT.

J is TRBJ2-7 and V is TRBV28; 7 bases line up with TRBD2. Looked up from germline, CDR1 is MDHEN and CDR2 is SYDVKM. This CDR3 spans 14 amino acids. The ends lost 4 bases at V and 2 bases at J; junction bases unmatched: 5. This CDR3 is CASSWEGSAYEQYF. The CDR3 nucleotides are TGTGCCAGCAGTTGGGAGGGCTCAGCCTACGAGCAGTACTTC.

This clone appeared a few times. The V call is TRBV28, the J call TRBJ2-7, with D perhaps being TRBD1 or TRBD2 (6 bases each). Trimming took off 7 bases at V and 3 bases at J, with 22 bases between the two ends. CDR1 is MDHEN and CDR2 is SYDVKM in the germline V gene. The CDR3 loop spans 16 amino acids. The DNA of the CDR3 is TGTGCCAGCACCCGGGCCTCGGGGGCGTCAGGCTACGAGCAGTACTTC. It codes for CASTRASGASGYEQYF.

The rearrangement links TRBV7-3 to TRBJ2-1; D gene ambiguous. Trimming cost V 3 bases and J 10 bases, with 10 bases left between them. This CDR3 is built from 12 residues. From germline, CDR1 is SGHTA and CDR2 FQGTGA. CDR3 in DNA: TGTGCCAGCAGCTTCGACGCGGACGAGCAGTTCTTC. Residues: CASSFDADEQFF.

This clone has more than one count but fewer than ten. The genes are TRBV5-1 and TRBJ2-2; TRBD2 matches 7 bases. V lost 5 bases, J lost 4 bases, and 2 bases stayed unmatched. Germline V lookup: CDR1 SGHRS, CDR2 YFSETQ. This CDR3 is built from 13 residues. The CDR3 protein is CASSPGGTGELFF. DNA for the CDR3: TGCGCCAGCAGTCCGGGGGGCACCGGGGAGCTGTTTTTT.

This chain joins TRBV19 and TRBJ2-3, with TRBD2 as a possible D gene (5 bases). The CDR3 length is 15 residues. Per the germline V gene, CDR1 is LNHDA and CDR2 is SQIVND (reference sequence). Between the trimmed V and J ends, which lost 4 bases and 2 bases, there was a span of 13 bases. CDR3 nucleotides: TGTGCCAGTAGTACCCGGGGTAGGATCACAGATACGCAGTATTTT. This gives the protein CASSTRGRITDTQYF.